The T cell receptor (beta chain) under discussion was sequenced for a study of blood T cell repertoires in COVID-19. The overall study: Sample material is recorded as cDNA or gDNA derived from T cells, B-cell-depleted T cells, or PBMCs.

Original processing methods: Amplification of reference gene primers provided the estimated nucleated cell counts. Libraries were prepared by immunoSEQ multiplex PCR; TCRdb keeps only in-frame clonotypes and omits some of them. V and J calls and clone size are as listed in that table; D and trimming were resolved from the DNA. The sample yields some 75,000 clones, about 88% seen once. The CDR3 runs to 13 residues. Trimming removed 6 bases at V and 5 bases at J, with 13 bases between. The germline CDR1 and CDR2 sequences are SGHNT and YENEEA. The receptor comes from a man in his 70s with active or convalescent COVID-19. V is TRBV11-3 and J is TRBJ1-1; D ambiguous. Sequenced sample: peripheral blood. CDR3 residues: CASSFRTGTEAFF. In DNA form, the CDR3 reads TGTGCCAGCAGTTTCCGGACGGGGACTGAAGCTTTCTTT. Full variable domain (remainder filled in from reference TRBV11-3 and TRBJ1-1): EAGVVQSPRYKIIEKKQPVAFWCNPISGHNTLYWYLQNLGQGPELLIRYENEEAVDDSQLPKDRFSAERLKGVDSTLKIQPAELGDSAVYLCASSFRTGTEAFFGQGTRLTVV.